The present entry profiles one TCR beta chain with its context. Profiled with immunoSEQ multiplex PCR; TCRdb holds only in-frame clones, not every one. The repertoire consists of 50,000 or so clones, with 80% to 95% occurring once and the leading ten covering under 5%. The sample comes from a study of technical replicates of blood from several donors. Germline assignment: CDR1 MNHEY and CDR2 SVGAGI. The V gene lost 2 bases and the J gene lost 9 bases, with 5 bases spanning the gap. The CDR3 loop spans 11 amino acids. The receptor was isolated from a human donor in good health. Some clones in this sample may be carry-over from other donors' samples. V and J are TRBV6-5 and TRBJ1-5, with unresolved D. Sample: PBMCs. This chain's CDR3 is CASSYAGPQHF. DNA of the CDR3: TGTGCCAGCAGTTACGCGGGGCCCCAGCATTTT.